A selection of T cell receptor beta chains follows, all from one sample in a study of patients and donors after allogeneic stem cell transplantation. In TCRdb, the RT-PCR reads were re-called with MiXCR into one record per CDR3 protein. The sample lists 900,000 to 1,000,000 distinct CDR3 sequences, over 15% occurring once. The sequenced material came from blood, either unsorted or a sorted T cell fraction (not recorded which). Source of these receptors: a human donor who was either an allogeneic HSCT recipient or a stem cell or donor lymphocyte infusion donor (not recorded which). It is not recorded whose cells these are; they may come from a transplant donor. Each CDR3 is given with its conserved first and last residue.

j_call: TRBJ1-4; cdr3_length: 12; v_call: TRBV5-1; cdr3_aa: CASSLPLGKLFF
j_call: TRBJ1-2; cdr3_length: 14; v_call: TRBV20-1; cdr3_aa: CSASTGQGSIGYTF
j_call: TRBJ2-5; cdr3_length: 14; v_call: TRBV24-1; cdr3_aa: CATSAGGNVKTQYF
j_call: TRBJ1-3; cdr3_length: 18; v_call: TRBV5-1; cdr3_aa: CASSLEPTGPSSGNTIYF
j_call: TRBJ1-1; cdr3_length: 14; v_call: TRBV20-1; cdr3_aa: CSARVLRGKAEAFF
j_call: TRBJ2-7; cdr3_length: 14; v_call: TRBV18; cdr3_aa: CASSPPRDSYEQYF
j_call: TRBJ2-2; cdr3_length: 15; v_call: TRBV24-1; cdr3_aa: CATMSGELDTGELFF
j_call: TRBJ2-2; cdr3_length: 13; v_call: TRBV12-3/TRBV12-4; cdr3_aa: CASSPTGSGELFF
j_call: TRBJ1-5; cdr3_length: 15; v_call: TRBV4-3; cdr3_aa: CASSQDLRSGQPQHF
j_call: TRBJ2-7; cdr3_length: 15; v_call: TRBV7-2; cdr3_aa: CASSRGTGEFVEQYF
j_call: TRBJ1-5; cdr3_length: 13; v_call: TRBV24-1; cdr3_aa: CATSDRTGQPQHF
j_call: TRBJ2-2; cdr3_length: 17; v_call: TRBV7-2; cdr3_aa: CASSPGLAGWNTGELFF
j_call: TRBJ1-6; cdr3_length: 14; v_call: TRBV10-2; cdr3_aa: CASSESWENSPLHF
j_call: TRBJ1-4; cdr3_length: 13; v_call: TRBV6-5; cdr3_aa: CASSSGRFSKLFF
j_call: TRBJ2-3; cdr3_length: 14; v_call: TRBV29-1; cdr3_aa: CSVATSGGIDTQYF
j_call: TRBJ2-1; cdr3_length: 13; v_call: TRBV15; cdr3_aa: CATSRRQVFEQFF
j_call: TRBJ2-1; cdr3_length: 12; v_call: TRBV6-5; cdr3_aa: CASGEGIGEQFF
j_call: TRBJ2-5; cdr3_length: 16; v_call: TRBV7-2; cdr3_aa: CASSPHGTSGQETQYF
j_call: TRBJ2-1; cdr3_length: 16; v_call: TRBV20-1; cdr3_aa: CSARDFGNGSYNEQFF
j_call: TRBJ2-7; cdr3_length: 15; v_call: TRBV12-3/TRBV12-4; cdr3_aa: CASSLVGGGSYEQYF
j_call: TRBJ1-2; cdr3_length: 10; v_call: TRBV20-1; cdr3_aa: CSAKDYGYTF
j_call: TRBJ2-7; cdr3_length: 15; v_call: TRBV20-1; cdr3_aa: CSARVLEGQGDEQYF
j_call: TRBJ1-1; cdr3_length: 11; v_call: TRBV29-1; cdr3_aa: CSVRGGTEAFF